This T cell receptor (beta chain) emerged from a study of graft-versus-host responses after intestinal transplantation. Across the whole study: Recipients uniformly received anti-thymocyte globulin induction, followed by tacrolimus and steroids for 2 to 4 years.

Sequencing was performed with immunoSEQ multiplex PCR; in TCRdb, only in-frame clones are kept and a portion is missing. The sample includes roughly 38,000 clones, around 96% of them seen just once. This sample comprised PBMCs, obtained 16 days after intestinal transplant. The clonotype originates from a human patient who received an intestinal transplant, so some T cells may come from the graft donor.

CDR3 in amino acids: CASSEGYPDYEQYF. Written as DNA, the CDR3 is TGCGCCAGCAGTGAAGGCTACCCTGATTACGAGCAGTACTTC. This rearrangement joins TRBV10-1 to TRBJ2-7; the D is unclear. CDR1 is WNHNN, CDR2 SYGVQD, per germline (reference sequence). The CDR3 is 14 amino acids. V lost 3 bases and J 4 bases, leaving 13 bases between the germline ends.